This TCR beta chain was obtained from a study of breast tumors, draining lymph nodes, adjacent tissues. Study observations and caveats: The lymph node origin of tumor T cells was framed as consistent with a hypothesis, not demonstrated. Luminal-like breast cancer showed significantly greater tumor-nontumor repertoire similarity than basal-like breast cancer did.

Axillary draining lymph nodes of breast cancer patients supplied the node samples. One entry per CDR3 protein, called by TCRdb with MiXCR from the multiplex PCR reads. The sample includes approximately 230,000 distinct CDR3 sequences, 30% to 35% seen only once; the top ten take over 3.5%. The sample holds many counts of this clonotype. Its target is unknown. Unmatched junction bases numbered 8, after V lost 2 bases and J lost 1 base. Germline assignment: CDR1 DFQATT and CDR2 SNEGSKA (reference sequence). This CDR3 has 16 amino acids. The chain has TRBV20-1 and TRBJ2-3; 8 bases match TRBD2. Material: axillary lymph node tissue. The clonotype comes from a female donor with breast cancer. Some clones in this sample may be carry-over from other donors' samples. This chain's CDR3 is CSARIRQAGGTDTQYF. CDR3 nucleotide sequence: TGCAGTGCTAGAATACGGCAAGCGGGAGGCACAGATACGCAGTATTTT.